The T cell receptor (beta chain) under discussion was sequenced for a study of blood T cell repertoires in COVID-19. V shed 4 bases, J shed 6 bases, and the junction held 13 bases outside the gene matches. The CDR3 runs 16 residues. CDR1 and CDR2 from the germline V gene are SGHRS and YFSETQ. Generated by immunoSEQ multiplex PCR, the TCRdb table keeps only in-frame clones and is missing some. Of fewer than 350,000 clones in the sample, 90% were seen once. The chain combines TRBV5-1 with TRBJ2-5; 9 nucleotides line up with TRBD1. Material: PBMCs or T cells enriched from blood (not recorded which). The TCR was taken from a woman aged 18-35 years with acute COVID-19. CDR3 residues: CASSPQTGGAVQTQYF. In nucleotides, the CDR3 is TGCGCCAGCAGCCCGCAAACAGGGGGCGCGGTCCAGACCCAGTACTTC.